This T cell receptor beta chain was recorded in a study of OX40 agonist ivuxolimab in advanced cancers. At the level of the study: Earlier anti-PD-1, anti-PD-L1 or anti-CTLA-4 therapy was permitted; 40% had received some.

The germline V gene encodes CDR1 SGHTA and CDR2 FQGNSA. Trimming took 2 bases from V and 13 from J; bases not matched to a gene: 10. There are 15 residues in the CDR3. The data were produced by immunoSEQ multiplex PCR, yet TCRdb's version contains in-frame clones alone and is incomplete. The table shows roughly 68,000 clones, with nearly 90% occurring only once. Anyone with autoimmune disease history or systemic immunosuppression was excluded. The clonotype comes from an adult with an advanced solid tumor such as melanoma, head and neck, liver or kidney cancer. The material sequenced was CD4+ or CD8+ T cells sorted from blood, taken in a trial of the OX40 agonist ivuxolimab. This chain links TRBV7-2 with TRBJ1-4, with 10 positions matching TRBD1. The CDR3 region is CASSLMSGTGALLFF. In DNA form, the CDR3 reads TGTGCCAGCAGCTTAATGTCTGGGACAGGGGCACTACTGTTTTTT. Looking up the rest from reference TRBV7-2 and TRBJ1-4 gives the full variable domain: GAGVSQSPSNKVTEKGKDVELRCDPISGHTALYWYRQSLGQGLEFLIYFQGNSAPDKSGLPSDRFSAERTGGSVSTLTIQRTQQEDSAVYLCASSLMSGTGALLFFGSGTQLSVL.